Listed here is a single T cell receptor (beta chain). The specificity of this receptor is unknown. No base-level quality is on record; no much larger clone is a single base apart. The data are from a study of blood T cell repertoires in COVID-19 (TCRdb year 2020). A note on the overall study: Samples from collaborators originated in the United States, Italy and Spain and spanned both the acute and convalescent phases of COVID-19. A freely available public database, intended as a resource for researchers studying the immune response to SARS-CoV-2, is where the repertoires were released. HLA class I and class II types, where available, came from metadata supplied by the sample provider rather than from assay-based typing. Samples came from the ongoing ImmuneRACE study (first 160 participants) plus 1,254 subjects from 6 global collaborators. A de-identified subject ID, COVID-19 status, age in years and sex were almost always included in the sample metadata. The prospective study material was composed of cDNA or gDNA derived from T cells, B-cell-depleted T cells, or PBMCs. Subjects who had been exposed to COVID-19, were actively infected with it, or had recovered from it provided the deeply sampled blood TCRbeta repertoires that made up the dataset. What the work shows at the level of the full study, not this receptor alone: Clinical and demographic metadata were provided uncurated, with the amount varying by source and participant.

TCRbeta CDR3 regions were amplified from genomic DNA using the immunoSEQ Assay, a bias-controlled multiplex PCR. Under the source paper's analysis protocol: Within the assay, amplification of reference gene primers was used to estimate how many nucleated cells each sample contained. Sequence reads were collapsed and filtered to measure the absolute abundance of every unique TCRbeta CDR3 rearrangement. For each sample, productive Simpson clonality was calculated by taking the square root of Simpson's diversity index across productive rearrangements. TCRdb retrieved this table from immuneACCESS and kept in-frame rearrangements only. Not all clones are present; in checked studies, unresolved V genes account for under half, and no reason is known for the remainder. V, J and clone size are taken as reported in that table, and D and trimming were inferred from the DNA itself. The sample table holds a few hundred thousand clones, of which around 90% were seen once. The top ten hold over 2.5% of the sample.

Whole blood was collected in K2EDTA tubes by collaborating institutions according to the institutions' own protocols. For TCRbeta analysis, collaborators shipped samples in one of three forms: frozen whole blood, isolated PBMCs, or DNA extracted from either of those sample types. Via the germline V gene (reference sequence), CDR1 is SEHNR and CDR2 FQNEAQ. V lost 5 bases and J lost 4 bases; the stretch between them is 8 bases long. Including the terminal cysteine and phenylalanine, the CDR3 comprises 12 residues. The read is trimmed to its CDR3 DNA, 36 bases read in frame from base 1. Sequenced input: peripheral blood. This receptor chain uses TRBV7-9 and TRBJ1-1, with the D gene not confidently named. The receptor was derived from a man in his 60s with acute or convalescent COVID-19. The DNA sequence follows: TGTGCCAGCAGCCCGATGCGCACTGAAGCTTTCTTT. This encodes CASSPMRTEAFF.